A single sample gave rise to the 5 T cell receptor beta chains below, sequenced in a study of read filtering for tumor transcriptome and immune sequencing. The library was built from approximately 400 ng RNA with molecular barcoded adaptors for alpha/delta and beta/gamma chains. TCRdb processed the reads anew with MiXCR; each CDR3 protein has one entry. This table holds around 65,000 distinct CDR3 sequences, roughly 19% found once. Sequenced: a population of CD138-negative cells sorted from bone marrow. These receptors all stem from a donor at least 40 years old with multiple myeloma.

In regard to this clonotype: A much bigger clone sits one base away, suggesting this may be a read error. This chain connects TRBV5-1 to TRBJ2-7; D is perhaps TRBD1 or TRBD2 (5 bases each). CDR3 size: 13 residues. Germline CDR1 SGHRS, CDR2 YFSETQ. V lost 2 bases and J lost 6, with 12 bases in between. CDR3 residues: CASSFDGAGEQYF. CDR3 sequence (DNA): TGCGCCAGCAGCTTCGACGGGGCCGGCGAGCAGTACTTC.

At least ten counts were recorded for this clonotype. CDR3 region: CSGKRGGLNEQFF. The DNA for the CDR3 is TGCAGTGGAAAGCGGGGGGGCCTGAATGAGCAGTTCTTC. The J gene is TRBJ2-1, the V gene TRBV20-1, with 10 bases matching TRBD2. This CDR3 region has 13 residues. The V segment lost 7 bases and the J segment 7 bases; nucleotides outside the gene matches: 7. Per germline, CDR1 DFQATT and CDR2 SNEGSKA (reference sequence).

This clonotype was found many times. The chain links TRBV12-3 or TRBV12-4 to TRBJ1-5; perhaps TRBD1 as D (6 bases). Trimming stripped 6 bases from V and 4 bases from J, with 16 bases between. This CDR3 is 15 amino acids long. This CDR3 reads CASRTEQGGNQPQHF. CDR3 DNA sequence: TGTGCCAGCAGGACCGAACAGGGAGGTAATCAGCCCCAGCATTTT.

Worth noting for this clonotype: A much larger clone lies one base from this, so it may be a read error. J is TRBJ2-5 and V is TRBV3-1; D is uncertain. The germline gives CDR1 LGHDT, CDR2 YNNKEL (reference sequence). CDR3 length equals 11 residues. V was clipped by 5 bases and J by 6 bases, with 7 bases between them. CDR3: CASSGEKTQYF. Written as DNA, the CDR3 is TGTGCCAGCAGCGGCGAGAAGACCCAGTACTTC.

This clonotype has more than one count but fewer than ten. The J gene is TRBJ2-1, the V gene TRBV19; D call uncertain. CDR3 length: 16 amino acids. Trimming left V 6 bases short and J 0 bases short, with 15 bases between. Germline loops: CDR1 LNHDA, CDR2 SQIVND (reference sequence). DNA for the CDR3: TGTGCCAGTAGCGCCCCCTTGGGTAGCTCCTACAATGAGCAGTTCTTC. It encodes CASSAPLGSSYNEQFF.